This entry concerns a single T cell receptor (beta chain). This sample is part of a study of blood T cell repertoires in COVID-19. Enrolled through a virtual design, the participants were between roughly 18 and 100 years of age and came from 24 US areas. Before being deemed recovered, Cohort 3 donors had two negative PCRs, clearance, or symptom resolution. Using immunoSEQ multiplex PCR, the repertoire was profiled, and TCRdb retains in-frame clones only, with some absent. The sample has 300,000 to 350,000 clones; 88% are singletons. The receptor comes from a man aged 25 to 40 who had recovered from COVID-19. Material for sequencing was PBMCs or T cells enriched from blood (not recorded which).

Here the CDR3 reads CASTGSGGAGNTIYF. The CDR3 coding sequence is TGTGCCAGCACCGGGAGCGGAGGAGCGGGAAACACCATATATTTT. The gene calls are TRBV9 and TRBJ1-3; D ambiguous. CDR1 and CDR2 from the germline V gene are SGDLS and YYNGEE. The CDR3 spans 15 residues. V was pared by 6 bases and J by 4 bases, with 17 bases between.